The source of this T cell receptor (beta chain) is a study of cytomegalovirus exposure and HLA in healthy donors. It was with 60 Vbeta and 13 Jbeta primers that the PCR ran. The protocol was immunoSEQ multiplex PCR, while the TCRdb copy is restricted to in-frame clones and leaves out a portion. The repertoire holds around 65,000 clones, with almost 70% as singletons. Turning to this clone: What it binds is unknown.

Study-wide results and limits: Using the classifier, cytomegalovirus status was reportedly diagnosed with high specificity and sensitivity. Most TCRs appeared rarely, but some public TCRs recurred in many donors. Later work showed greater clonal expansion in HLA-associated TCR beta chains than in equally common others. A cluster of highly shared sequence variants was likely a sequencing artifact.

Germline CDR1 and CDR2: SGHVS and FQNEAQ. CDR3 size: 17 residues. This receptor was taken from a man between 40 and 49 years old in good health and CMV-seropositive. The sequenced sample was PBMCs. J is TRBJ2-5 and V is TRBV7-8; 8 positions match TRBD2. The J call may be mistaken, given a closer DNA end match to TRBJ2-7. The CDR3 DNA reads TGTGCCAGCAGCTTAAGACTGGGACTAGAGGTTCCCTACGAGCAGTACTTC. Amino acid sequence: CASSLRLGLEVPYEQYF.